The 14 T cell receptor beta chains below all came from one sample that was sequenced in a study of vaccination and CD4 T cells after COVID-19. Cultured CD4+ T cells had their DNA profiled by the Oncomine TCR Beta short-read assay. Each CDR3 protein is one row after TCRdb ran MiXCR on the PCR reads. The repertoire has about 20,000 distinct CDR3 sequences, about 64% of them found once; the top ten carry about 8.3%. Indicated treatment: approximately 10-day PBMC culture with coronavirus spike peptide pools or control peptides (ViraFEST assay). Antigens for these TCRs are unknown. The sequenced material came from CD4+ T cells from blood, cultured in vitro. These receptors were collected from a human donor who had recovered from COVID-19.

This clonotype was detected only once. This chain connects TRBV15 to TRBJ1-5, with no clear D. The germline gives CDR1 LNHNV, CDR2 YYDKDF (reference sequence). The CDR3 sequence is 13 residues long. Trimming took off 3 bases at V and 5 bases at J, with 8 bases between the two ends. The CDR3 is CATSSDTHQPQHF. CDR3 sequence (DNA): TGTGCCACCAGCAGTGACACCCATCAGCCCCAGCATTTT.

This chain uses TRBV6-2 or TRBV6-3 with TRBJ1-1; possible D gene TRBD1, 5 bases. Germline loops: CDR1 MNHEY, CDR2 SVGEGT. V lost 6 bases and J 1 base, leaving 12 bases between the germline ends. The CDR3 has 14 residues. Written as DNA, the CDR3 is TGTGCCAGCAGACCCAATAGGGGGAACACTGAAGCTTTCTTT. It translates to CASRPNRGNTEAFF.

V usage is TRBV6-2 or TRBV6-3 and J usage is TRBJ2-7, with 9 bases that match TRBD2. The CDR3 sequence is 16 residues long. CDR1 is MNHEY and CDR2 is SVGEGT in the germline V gene. V dropped 0 bases and J dropped 5; count of bases not matched to a gene: 8. The CDR3 region is CASSYSSLAGKNEQYF. In nucleotides, the CDR3 is TGTGCCAGCAGTTACTCGAGCCTAGCGGGAAAGAACGAGCAGTACTTC.

This chain connects TRBV20-1 to TRBJ1-6, with 7 bases fitting TRBD1. The germline V gene encodes CDR1 DFQATT and CDR2 SNEGSKA (reference sequence). V lost 6 bases and J lost 6; bases outside the gene matches: 11. CDR3 length: 15 amino acids. The CDR3, as DNA: TGCAGTGCCGGGACCGGAGGACAGGTTAATTCACCCCTCCACTTT. Protein sequence: CSAGTGGQVNSPLHF.

J is TRBJ1-3 and V is TRBV6-2 or TRBV6-3; D possibly corresponds to TRBD1 (5 bases). Trimming stripped 7 bases from V and 0 bases from J, with 13 bases between. The CDR3 contains 15 residues. Germline lookup yields CDR1 MNHEY and CDR2 SVGEGT. The CDR3 DNA reads as TGTGCCAGCAACTACAGGCTAACCTCTGGAAACACCATATATTTT. Translated, it gives CASNYRLTSGNTIYF.

The rearrangement links TRBV11-3 to TRBJ1-1; D may be TRBD1 (5 bases). V was pared by 0 bases and J by 1 base, with 12 bases between. The CDR3 sequence is 16 residues long. Germline CDR1 is SGHNT and CDR2 is YENEEA. The CDR3 sequence: CASSLDGAKRNTEAFF. The CDR3 bases are TGTGCCAGCAGCTTAGATGGGGCGAAAAGGAACACTGAAGCTTTCTTT.

J is TRBJ1-5 and V is TRBV27, with 7 bases that match TRBD1. Germline V gives CDR1 MNHEY, CDR2 SMNVEV (reference sequence). The CDR3 covers 15 residues. Unmatched junction bases numbered 15, after V lost 5 bases and J lost 11 bases. CDR3 protein: CASSPSGHRGYTQHF. The CDR3, as DNA: TGTGCCAGCAGTCCCTCAGGGCACAGGGGTTATACCCAGCATTTT.

The chain employs TRBV27 and TRBJ1-2; tentatively, D is TRBD1 (6 bases). V shed 0 bases and J shed 9 bases, with 8 bases lying between them. CDR3 length: 12 residues. Looked up from germline, CDR1 is MNHEY and CDR2 is SMNVEV (reference sequence). The CDR3 region is CASSLSGARYTF. The CDR3 DNA reads as TGTGCCAGCAGTTTATCGGGGGCTCGCTACACCTTC.

The V gene is TRBV7-6, the J gene TRBJ2-2; 10 bases map to TRBD2. With 2 bases clipped from V and 5 bases from J, the junction kept 2 bases outside the gene matches. This CDR3 contains 15 residues. Germline CDR1 reads SGHVS; CDR2 reads FNYEAQ. DNA of the CDR3: TGTGCCAGCAGCTTATTGACTAGCGGGACCGGGGAGCTGTTTTTT. Translating gives CASSLLTSGTGELFF. The full variable domain, completed using reference TRBV7-6 and TRBJ2-2, is GAGVSQSPRYKVTKRGQDVALRCDPISGHVSLYWYRQALGQGPEFLTYFNYEAQQDKSGLPNDRFSAERPEGSISTLTIQRTEQRDSAMYRCASSLLTSGTGELFFGEGSRLTVL.

The chain has TRBV30 and TRBJ2-4; unclear D gene. The CDR3 loop spans 14 amino acids. Trimming shortened V by 2 bases and J by 0 bases, and 8 bases separated the two germline ends. CDR1 and CDR2 from the germline V gene are GTSNPN and SVGIG (reference sequence). The CDR3 here is CAWSQPLAKNIQYF. In nucleotides, the CDR3 is TGTGCCTGGAGTCAACCTCTAGCCAAAAACATTCAGTACTTC.

This clonotype was picked up a small number of times. The V and J genes are TRBV19 and TRBJ1-1; D is unclear. Germline values: CDR1 LNHDA, CDR2 SQIVND (reference sequence). V was shortened by 7 bases and J by 1 base, with 10 bases between the two germline ends. The CDR3 loop spans 13 amino acids. The CDR3 region has the DNA TGTGCCAGTATGAAGGGCACGAACACTGAAGCTTTCTTT. This translates into CASMKGTNTEAFF.

The genes are TRBV20-1 and TRBJ1-2; weak D call: TRBD1 (5 bases). The germline gives CDR1 DFQATT, CDR2 SNEGSKA (reference sequence). V was shortened by 6 bases and J by 4 bases, with 12 bases between the two germline ends. CDR3 length equals 12 residues. As DNA, the CDR3 is TGCAGTGCCACTGACAGCATCTATGGCTACACCTTC. Protein: CSATDSIYGYTF.

The J gene is TRBJ2-7, the V gene TRBV19; a weak D match, TRBD1 (8 bases). Between the trimmed V and J ends, which lost 7 bases and 3 bases, there was a span of 13 bases. Looked up from germline, CDR1 is LNHDA and CDR2 is SQIVND (reference sequence). The CDR3 extends over 13 amino acids. The CDR3 DNA is TGTGCCAGTAACGGGGGGACAGGCTACGAGCAGTACTTC. Its protein product is CASNGGTGYEQYF.

V gene TRBV18 combines with J gene TRBJ1-6, with a weak D call TRBD1 (5 bases). Germline V gene sequence: CDR1 KGHSH, CDR2 LQKENI. This CDR3 contains 16 residues. V was shortened by 4 bases and J by 7 bases, with 17 bases between the two germline ends. The CDR3 region has the DNA TGTGCCAGCTCACACACAACAGGCAGTCAAAATTCACCCCTCCACTTT. It yields the protein CASSHTTGSQNSPLHF.